The clone carrying this T cell receptor (beta chain) was seen at least ten times. The antigen is not known. TCRdb passed the reads through MiXCR, listing each CDR3 protein once. The profile covers around 710,000 distinct CDR3 sequences, with about 27% appearing a single time and under 15% taken by the ten largest. The CDR3 sequence is 13 residues long. Trimming pared 1 base from V and 6 bases from J, leaving 7 bases between. This sample was included in a study of T cell repertoires in cytomegalovirus infection. The wider study: Newly reported HLA-C-restricted and thoroughly characterized HLA-B-restricted CMV epitopes were employed. Carrying CMV and the relevant HLA type showed in public TCR beta signatures.

Broader study findings: Dominating the ex vivo response were TCR beta clonotypes that were CMV-specific and HLA-C-restricted.

Sequencing used cultured CD8+ T cells from PBMCs, obtained from culture after CMV antigen stimulation. V usage is TRBV12-3 or TRBV12-4 and J usage is TRBJ1-5, with no clear D. The clonotype was recovered from a human donor in good health (CMV status not recorded). Some clones in this sample may be carry-over from other donors' samples. The CDR3 sequence: CASSLGRTQPQHF. The CDR3 coding sequence is TGTGCCAGCAGTTTAGGGCGGACTCAGCCCCAGCATTTT.